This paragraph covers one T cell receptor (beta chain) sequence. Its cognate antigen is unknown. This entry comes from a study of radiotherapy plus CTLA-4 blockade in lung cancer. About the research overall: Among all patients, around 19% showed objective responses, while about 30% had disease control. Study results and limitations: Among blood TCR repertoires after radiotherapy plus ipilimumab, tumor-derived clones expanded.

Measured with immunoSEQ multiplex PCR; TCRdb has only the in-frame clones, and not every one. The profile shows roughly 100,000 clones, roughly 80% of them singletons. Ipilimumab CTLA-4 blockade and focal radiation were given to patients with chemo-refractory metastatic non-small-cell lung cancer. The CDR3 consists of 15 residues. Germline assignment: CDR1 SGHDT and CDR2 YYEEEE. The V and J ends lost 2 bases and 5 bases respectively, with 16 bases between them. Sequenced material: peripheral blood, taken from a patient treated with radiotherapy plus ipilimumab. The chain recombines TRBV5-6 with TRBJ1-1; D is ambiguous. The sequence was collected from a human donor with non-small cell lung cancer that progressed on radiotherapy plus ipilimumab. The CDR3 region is CASSFPPEGLTEAFF. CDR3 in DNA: TGTGCCAGCAGCTTTCCCCCGGAGGGATTGACTGAAGCTTTCTTT.